This T cell receptor (beta chain) emerged from a study of T-cell memory formation after mild COVID-19. The TCR alpha and TCR beta cDNA libraries, bearing sample barcodes and UMIs, were generated by 5'RACE using constant-segment primers. TCRdb re-called the 5' RACE reads with MiXCR, one entry per CDR3 protein. The sample holds approximately 400,000 distinct CDR3 sequences; roughly 18% are singletons and the top ten take roughly 21%. Study-level findings and limits: Clones shrinking from day 15 to 85 showed even CD4/CD8 mixes; later expanders tilted CD4+.

The table lists this clonotype with a few counts. Antigen specificity is unknown. The sequencing input was PBMCs or a T cell subset sorted from them (not recorded which). The TCR originated in a man aged 18-30 years who had mild COVID-19 (a few samples of this study predate the infection). Cell type and time point are not known.

The CDR3 coding sequence is TGTGCCAGCAGCCAAGAGACAGGAGGCGGCTACACCTTC. Amino acid sequence: CASSQETGGGYTF. The chain combines TRBV3-1 with TRBJ1-2; a possible D gene is TRBD1 (6 bases). The V end lost 0 bases, the J end lost 8 bases, and 10 bases lay between the germline ends. Per germline, CDR1 LGHDT and CDR2 YNNKEL (reference sequence). The CDR3 contains 13 residues.